This passage covers 29 T cell receptor beta chains from one sample sequenced in a study of cytomegalovirus exposure and HLA in healthy donors. Produced via immunoSEQ multiplex PCR; TCRdb's table is partial and in-frame only. The sample includes over 110,000 clones, 84% of them seen just once. Sequences were obtained from PBMCs. Receptors originate from a woman in her twenties or thirties in good health and CMV-seronegative.

The chain is built from TRBV29-1 and TRBJ1-2; tentatively, D is TRBD1 (5 bases). The CDR3 is 14 amino acids. Germline V CDR1 and CDR2: SQVTM, ANQGSEA. With 4 bases removed from V and 4 bases from J, the gap between germline ends came to 16 bases. Here the CDR3 DNA reads TGCAGCGTTGTAGGAGGGGCCTCGGGCTATGGCTACACCTTC. Translation gives CSVVGGASGYGYTF.

The rearrangement joins TRBV5-1 to TRBJ2-5; 15 positions match TRBD2. The CDR3 runs to 17 residues. V shed 4 bases and J 5 bases; nucleotides not matched to a gene: 9. Germline values: CDR1 SGHRS, CDR2 YFSETQ. The CDR3 DNA reads TGCGCCAGCAGCCTCGGACTAGCGGGGGGGCCGGGGGAGACCCAGTACTTC. This translates into CASSLGLAGGPGETQYF.

The chain uses TRBV29-1 and TRBJ2-5, with TRBD1 matching 9 bases. The junction had 6 bases not matched to a gene; V was cut back by 6 bases and J by 1 base. The CDR3 length is 14 residues. CDR1 is SQVTM and CDR2 is ANQGSEA in the germline V gene. For the CDR3, the DNA is TGCAGCGTATCGGACAGGGGACCCCAAGAGACCCAGTACTTC. Protein product: CSVSDRGPQETQYF.

The V call is TRBV2, the J call TRBJ2-5, with D hard to call. This CDR3 has 11 residues. Germline loops: CDR1 SNHLY, CDR2 FYNNEI. V gave up 4 bases and J gave up 2 bases, with 2 bases separating them. The CDR3: CASSVQETQYF. The CDR3 DNA reads as TGTGCCAGCAGTGTACAAGAGACCCAGTACTTC.

The chain uses TRBV5-8 and TRBJ2-1; D might be TRBD1 (5 bases). Germline lookup yields CDR1 SGHTS and CDR2 YDEGEE. The CDR3 sequence is 12 residues long. Deletions cut 4 bases from V and 9 bases from J, with 11 bases between. The CDR3 DNA follows: TGTGCCAGCAGCACCTACCAGGGTGAGCAGTTCTTC. Translating gives CASSTYQGEQFF.

This chain connects TRBV7-2 to TRBJ2-3; no reliable D call. This CDR3 region has 14 residues. Germline CDR1 reads SGHTA; CDR2 reads FQGNSA. Trimming stripped 1 base from V and 5 bases from J, with 10 bases between. CDR3 nucleotide sequence: TGTGCCAGCAGCTTAGACAGAGATGGAGATACGCAGTATTTT. This encodes CASSLDRDGDTQYF.

V usage is TRBV5-6 and J usage is TRBJ1-2; 9 bases map to TRBD1. With 6 bases clipped from V and 0 bases from J, the junction kept 3 bases outside the gene matches. Looked up from germline, CDR1 is SGHDT and CDR2 is YYEEEE. The CDR3 runs 14 residues. CDR3 residues: CASIGQGTNYGYTF. As DNA, the CDR3 is TGTGCCAGCATCGGACAGGGGACTAACTATGGCTACACCTTC.

The chain links TRBV5-4 to TRBJ2-7, with 8 bases identical to TRBD2. J lost 4 bases, V lost 7 bases, and 13 bases had no gene match. CDR3 length equals 15 residues. Per germline, CDR1 SGHNT and CDR2 YYREEE (reference sequence). This CDR3 reads CASASGRGEVYEQYF. The CDR3 bases are TGTGCCAGCGCCTCAGGGCGGGGGGAGGTTTACGAGCAGTACTTC.

V and J are TRBV27 and TRBJ2-1, with a tentative D call TRBD2 (7 bases). The CDR3 runs 14 residues. Trimming left V 3 bases short and J 8 bases short, with 14 bases between. CDR1 is MNHEY, CDR2 SMNVEV, per germline (reference sequence). CDR3 region: CASSFVSGGDEQFF. CDR3 DNA: TGTGCCAGCAGTTTCGTGTCGGGGGGCGATGAGCAGTTCTTC.

The V call is TRBV6-1, the J call TRBJ1-5; D gene ambiguous. V was clipped by 1 base and J by 2 bases, with 15 bases between them. The CDR3 has 17 amino acids. From germline, CDR1 is MNHNS and CDR2 SASEGT. Here the CDR3 DNA reads TGTGCCAGCAGTGAAGGGGGTACTCGGCGGGGCAATCAGCCCCAGCATTTT. It yields the protein CASSEGGTRRGNQPQHF.

This chain's CDR3 is CASSGGQGMYEQYF. CDR3 nucleotides: TGTGCCAGCAGTGGTGGACAGGGGATGTACGAGCAGTACTTC. The rearrangement links TRBV2 to TRBJ2-7, with 9 bases that match TRBD1. The length of the CDR3 is 14 residues. V lost 4 bases to trimming and J lost 4 bases; unmatched junction nucleotides: 5. In germline, CDR1 is SNHLY, CDR2 FYNNEI.

This chain connects TRBV4-2 to TRBJ2-7; 11 bases map to TRBD2. This CDR3 spans 15 amino acids. CDR1 is LGHNA and CDR2 is YNFKEQ in the germline V gene. V was pared by 1 base and J by 6 bases, with 5 bases of the junction left unmatched. The CDR3 nucleotides read TGTGCCAGCAGCCAAGGGGTGGGACTAGCGGTCGAGCAGTACTTC. It encodes CASSQGVGLAVEQYF.

CDR3 DNA sequence: TGCGCCAGCAGCTTGGGGGACAGGGGGAAGAAAGCTTTCTTT. Translating gives CASSLGDRGKKAFF. J is TRBJ1-1 and V is TRBV5-1; 11 nucleotides agree with TRBD1. The CDR3 has 14 amino acids. Looked up from germline, CDR1 is SGHRS and CDR2 is YFSETQ. V shed 0 bases and J 9 bases; nucleotides not matched to a gene: 4.

The CDR3, as DNA: TGTGCCAGCAGCCCATTTTACACCCGGACAGGGGACAATGAGCAGTTCTTC. Amino acids: CASSPFYTRTGDNEQFF. The chain is built from TRBV28 and TRBJ2-1, with 9 bases lining up with TRBD1. With V trimmed by 6 bases and J by 5 bases, 14 bases remained unmatched. The CDR3 has 17 amino acids. Germline V CDR1 and CDR2: MDHEN, SYDVKM.

The rearrangement links TRBV11-2 to TRBJ2-1; 12 bases align to TRBD2. Germline loops: CDR1 SGHAT, CDR2 FQNNGV. The ends lost 5 bases at V and 4 bases at J; junction bases unmatched: 3. The CDR3 has 15 amino acids. The CDR3 region is CASSQTSGGYNEQFF. The CDR3 DNA reads as TGTGCCAGCAGCCAGACTAGCGGGGGATACAATGAGCAGTTCTTC.

The V gene is TRBV5-1, the J gene TRBJ2-3; D is ambiguous. CDR1 is SGHRS, CDR2 YFSETQ, per germline. This CDR3 spans 17 amino acids. Trimming shortened V by 0 bases and J by 3 bases, and 17 bases separated the two germline ends. This chain's CDR3 is CASSLVIGRSGTDTQYF. CDR3 in DNA: TGCGCCAGCAGCTTGGTAATCGGCAGGTCAGGTACAGATACGCAGTATTTT.

The V and J genes are TRBV7-2 and TRBJ2-4; TRBD2 aligns across 10 bases. Germline values: CDR1 SGHTA, CDR2 FQGNSA. Losses at the gene ends were 5 bases for V and 9 bases for J; bases not matched to a gene: 13. The length of the CDR3 is 16 residues. In DNA, the CDR3 is TGTGCCAGCAGCCGTCGGACTAGCGGTTTGGGAGGCATTCAGTACTTC. Amino acids: CASSRRTSGLGGIQYF.

The chain couples TRBV7-5 to TRBJ1-4; the table gives TRBD1 as D, unverified against the DNA. TRBV7-5 is flagged as a pseudogene. The CDR3 has 15 residues. CDR3 residues: CARSIGGDWDEKLFF. In nucleotides, the CDR3 is TGTGCCAGAAGCATAGGGGGCGACTGGGATGAAAAACTGTTTTTT.

CDR3 residues: CASSLFGTAYSNQPQHF. The CDR3 DNA follows: TGTGCCAGCAGTTTATTTGGGACAGCATATAGCAATCAGCCCCAGCATTTT. V usage is TRBV27 and J usage is TRBJ1-5, with 7 bases identical to TRBD1. Germline V gene sequence: CDR1 MNHEY, CDR2 SMNVEV (reference sequence). The CDR3 length is 17 residues. J was trimmed by 0 bases and V by 1 base; bases with no gene match: 6.

This chain links TRBV5-6 with TRBJ2-6; 8 bases are a match to TRBD1. Germline V gene sequence: CDR1 SGHDT, CDR2 YYEEEE. V lost 9 bases and J lost 0; bases outside the gene matches: 5. The CDR3 runs 15 residues. In DNA form, the CDR3 reads TGTGCCACGGCAGGGGGCGCCTCTGGGGCCAACGTCCTGACTTTC. Its protein is CATAGGASGANVLTF.

The rearrangement links TRBV5-4 to TRBJ2-2, with 10 bases identical to TRBD2. V trimming: 4 bases; J trimming: 6 bases; junction bases outside the gene matches: 6. The germline CDR1 and CDR2 sequences are SGHNT and YYREEE (reference sequence). The CDR3 covers 15 residues. Here the CDR3 reads CASSRAGGGPGELFF. The CDR3 bases are TGTGCCAGCAGCAGAGCGGGGGGGGGTCCCGGGGAGCTGTTTTTT.

The chain has TRBV4-2 and TRBJ2-1; TRBD1 aligns across 11 bases. With V trimmed by 0 bases and J by 7 bases, 2 bases remained unmatched. The CDR3 consists of 15 residues. Germline CDR1 reads LGHNA; CDR2 reads YNFKEQ. The chain's CDR3 is CASSQEGDRGNEQFF. The CDR3 nucleotides are TGTGCCAGCAGCCAAGAGGGGGACAGGGGGAATGAGCAGTTCTTC.

J is TRBJ1-3 and V is TRBV12-5; tentative D call: TRBD1 (5 bases). The V end was cut by 5 bases, the J end by 0 bases, with 17 bases between. CDR3 length equals 17 residues. The germline gives CDR1 LGHNT, CDR2 FRNRAP. CDR3 sequence reads: CASGHPDITSSGNTIYF. The CDR3 DNA reads TGTGCTAGTGGTCACCCGGACATTACGAGCTCTGGAAACACCATATATTTT.

This chain connects TRBV7-9 to TRBJ1-1; D call uncertain. The V gene lost 5 bases and the J gene lost 3 bases, with 10 bases spanning the gap. Looked up from germline, CDR1 is SEHNR and CDR2 is FQNEAQ (reference sequence). The CDR3 extends over 13 amino acids. This CDR3 is CASSEEEYTEAFF. CDR3 nucleotide sequence: TGTGCCAGCAGCGAGGAAGAGTACACTGAAGCTTTCTTT.

V usage is TRBV4-2 and J usage is TRBJ2-5, with 9 bases lining up with TRBD2. J was trimmed by 1 base and V by 3 bases; bases with no gene match: 15. The CDR3 extends over 19 amino acids. Germline V CDR1 and CDR2: LGHNA, YNFKEQ. The CDR3 DNA sequence: TGTGCCAGCAGCCAGGCACCTAGCGGGGCTTTAACCCCCCAAGAGACCCAGTACTTC. Translating gives CASSQAPSGALTPQETQYF.

This chain links TRBV7-2 with TRBJ2-1, with 7 bases aligning to TRBD1. V was pared by 4 bases and J by 8 bases, with 11 bases of the junction left unmatched. The germline CDR1 and CDR2 sequences are SGHTA and FQGNSA. There are 15 residues in the CDR3. The CDR3 DNA sequence: TGTGCCAGCAGCTATCAAATTGACAGGGTCCATGAGCAGTTCTTC. Translated: CASSYQIDRVHEQFF.

V is TRBV18 and J is TRBJ1-1; no firm D call. CDR3 length equals 18 residues. Per germline, CDR1 KGHSH and CDR2 LQKENI. V was trimmed by 1 base and J by 1 base, leaving 19 bases between them. The CDR3 DNA sequence: TGTGCCAGCTCACCACTCGGTGAAGCAGGCCGGCCGAACACTGAAGCTTTCTTT. It translates to CASSPLGEAGRPNTEAFF.

This sequence joins TRBV27 and TRBJ2-6; possibly TRBD1 for D (6 bases). Between the trimmed V and J ends, which lost 5 bases and 9 bases, there was a span of 14 bases. The CDR3 loop spans 14 amino acids. Germline V lookup: CDR1 MNHEY, CDR2 SMNVEV (reference sequence). Here the CDR3 DNA reads TGTGCCAGCAGTATCACAGGGAAGGACAACGTCCTGACTTTC. Its protein product is CASSITGKDNVLTF. Drawing the rest from reference TRBV27 and TRBJ2-6, the complete variable domain is EAQVTQNPRYLITVTGKKLTVTCSQNMNHEYMSWYRQDPGLGLRQIYYSMNVEVTDKGDVPEGYKVSRKEKRNFPLILESPSPNQTSLYFCASSITGKDNVLTFGAGSRLTVL.

The rearrangement joins TRBV30 to TRBJ1-1; 7 nucleotides align to TRBD1. CDR1 is GTSNPN, CDR2 SVGIG, per germline (reference sequence). The CDR3 has 13 amino acids. V was pared by 5 bases and J by 1 base, with 4 bases of the junction left unmatched. Here the CDR3 reads CAWGQDKNTEAFF. The CDR3 DNA reads TGTGCCTGGGGACAGGATAAGAACACTGAAGCTTTCTTT.